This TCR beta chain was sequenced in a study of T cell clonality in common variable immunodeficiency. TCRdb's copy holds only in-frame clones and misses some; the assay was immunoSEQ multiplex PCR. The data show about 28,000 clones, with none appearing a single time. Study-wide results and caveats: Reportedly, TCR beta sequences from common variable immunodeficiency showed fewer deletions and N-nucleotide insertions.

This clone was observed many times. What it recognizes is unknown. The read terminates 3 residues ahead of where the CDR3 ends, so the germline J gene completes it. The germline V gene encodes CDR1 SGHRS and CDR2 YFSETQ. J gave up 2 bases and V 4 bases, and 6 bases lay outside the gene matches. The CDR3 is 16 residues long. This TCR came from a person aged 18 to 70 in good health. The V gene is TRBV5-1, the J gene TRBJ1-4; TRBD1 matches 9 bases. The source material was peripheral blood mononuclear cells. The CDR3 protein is CASSRAGQGTNEKLFF. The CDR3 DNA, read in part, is TGCGCCAGCAGCCGCGCCGGACAGGGGACTAATGAAAAA.